Following are 10 T cell receptor beta chains from one sample sequenced in a study of response to subunit inactivated influenza vaccine. TCRdb independently ran MiXCR on the RT-PCR reads; one entry per CDR3 protein. The data show 650,000 to 700,000 distinct CDR3 sequences, with 15% to 17% seen just once and 11% held by the top ten. The source material was PBMCs from blood, sampled approximately 12 days after vaccination. The receptors stem from a man aged 45-60 years who received an inactivated influenza vaccine.

The rearrangement links TRBV6-1 to TRBJ2-1; 7 bases align to TRBD1. Unmatched junction bases numbered 9, after V lost 6 bases and J lost 4 bases. The germline gives CDR1 MNHNS, CDR2 SASEGT. The CDR3 runs 15 residues. CDR3 region: CASSSGTVIYNEQFF. CDR3 bases: TGTGCCAGCAGCTCCGGGACAGTTATTTACAATGAGCAGTTCTTC.

The sample holds a few counts of this clonotype. V gene TRBV5-1 combines with J gene TRBJ2-4; TRBD1 agrees at 7 bases. Per germline, CDR1 SGHRS and CDR2 YFSETQ. After removal of 4 bases from V and 10 bases from J, the junction contained 8 bases not matched to a gene. This CDR3 has 13 residues. The DNA of the CDR3 is TGCGCCAGCAGCGGGCCAGAGGGGGCGATTCAGTACTTC. Residues: CASSGPEGAIQYF.

This clonotype appeared a few times. The rearrangement links TRBV4-3 to TRBJ2-1, with 8 bases that match TRBD2. V lost 4 bases to trimming and J lost 10 bases; unmatched junction nucleotides: 6. CDR3 length: 13 residues. CDR1 and CDR2 (germline): LGHNA, YSLEER. CDR3 nucleotide sequence: TGCGCCAGCAGCCTCGAACTAGCGGACGAGCAGTTCTTC. It encodes CASSLELADEQFF.

The CDR3, as DNA: TGTGCCAGCTGTTTAGATCGACATCTTAGCGGGGGGGAAGAGACCCAGTACTTC. Protein: CASCLDRHLSGGEETQYF. The chain uses TRBV11-2 and TRBJ2-5, with 11 bases identical to TRBD2. The germline CDR1 and CDR2 sequences are SGHAT and FQNNGV. The J segment lost 3 bases and the V segment lost 8 bases, leaving 17 bases of the junction unmatched. This CDR3 spans 18 amino acids.

This clonotype has more than one count but fewer than ten. The chain has TRBV20-1 and TRBJ2-1; D tentatively fits TRBD1 or TRBD2 (6 bases each). V lost 6 bases, J lost 0 bases, and 21 bases lay in between. CDR3 length: 17 residues. Per the germline V gene, CDR1 is DFQATT and CDR2 is SNEGSKA (reference sequence). The CDR3 coding sequence is TGCAGTGCGGACCCCGGGGGCCACCCCAACTCCTACAATGAGCAGTTCTTC. This gives the protein CSADPGGHPNSYNEQFF.

This clonotype occurred many times. V gene TRBV28 combines with J gene TRBJ1-6; possible D gene TRBD1, 6 bases. Germline V gene lookup returns CDR1 MDHEN and CDR2 SYDVKM. This CDR3 contains 16 residues. Deletions cut 6 bases from V and 9 bases from J, with 21 bases between. This chain's CDR3 is CASRSPQVLRGSPLHF. The CDR3 DNA follows: TGTGCCAGCAGGTCCCCGCAGGTACTCAGGGGTTCACCCCTCCACTTT.

This clonotype has only a few counts. The chain links TRBV5-1 to TRBJ1-1; tentatively, D is TRBD1 (5 bases). Per the germline V gene, CDR1 is SGHRS and CDR2 is YFSETQ. The V gene lost 0 bases and the J gene lost 0 bases, with 9 bases spanning the gap. This CDR3 is built from 15 residues. For the CDR3, the DNA is TGCGCCAGCAGCTTGGGGGGCTCCATGAACACTGAAGCTTTCTTT. This sequence encodes CASSLGGSMNTEAFF.

This clonotype appeared a few times. The chain joins TRBV5-1 to TRBJ2-7; a possible D gene is TRBD2 (6 bases). The CDR3 covers 14 residues. In germline, CDR1 is SGHRS, CDR2 YFSETQ. Deletions cut 0 bases from V and 1 base from J, with 8 bases between. CDR3 in DNA: TGCGCCAGCAGCTTGGCCCGGGGGTCCTACGAGCAGTACTTC. It translates to CASSLARGSYEQYF.

This clonotype occurred a few times. The chain links TRBV2 to TRBJ2-1; TRBD1 or TRBD2 may be the D gene (5 bases each). Trimming stripped 10 bases from V and 0 bases from J, with 19 bases between. CDR3 length equals 16 residues. Per the germline V gene, CDR1 is SNHLY and CDR2 is FYNNEI. CDR3 nucleotide sequence: TGTGCCACCGTCCCACTCGGGGCCAGCTCCTACAATGAGCAGTTCTTC. Protein product: CATVPLGASSYNEQFF.

This clonotype has only a few counts. The chain uses TRBV6-5 and TRBJ2-1; TRBD2 matches at 8 bases. Germline CDR1 is MNHEY and CDR2 is SVGAGI. V gave up 1 base and J gave up 9 bases; unmatched junction bases: 2. The CDR3 has 13 residues. CDR3 region: CASSYLTSGEQFF. CDR3 in DNA: TGTGCCAGCAGTTACTTAACTAGCGGTGAGCAGTTCTTC.